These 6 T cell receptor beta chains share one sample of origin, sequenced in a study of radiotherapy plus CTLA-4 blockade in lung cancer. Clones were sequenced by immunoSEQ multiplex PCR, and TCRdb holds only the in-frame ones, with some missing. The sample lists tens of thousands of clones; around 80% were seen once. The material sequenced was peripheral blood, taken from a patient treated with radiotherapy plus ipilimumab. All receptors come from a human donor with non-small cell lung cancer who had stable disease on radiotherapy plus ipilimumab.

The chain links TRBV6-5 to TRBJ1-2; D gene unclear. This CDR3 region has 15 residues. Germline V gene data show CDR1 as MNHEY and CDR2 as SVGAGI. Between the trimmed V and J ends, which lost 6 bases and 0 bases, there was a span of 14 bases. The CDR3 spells CASSSNLGSNYGYTF. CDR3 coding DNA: TGTGCCAGCAGCTCTAACCTAGGGTCTAACTATGGCTACACCTTC.

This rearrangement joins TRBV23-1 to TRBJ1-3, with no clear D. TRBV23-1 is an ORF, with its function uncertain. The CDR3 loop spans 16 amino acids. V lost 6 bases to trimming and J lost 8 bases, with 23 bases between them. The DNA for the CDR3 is TGCGCCAGCAGGGGAAGGACGCCCGGAACTCGAGACACCATATATTTT. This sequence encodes CASRGRTPGTRDTIYF.

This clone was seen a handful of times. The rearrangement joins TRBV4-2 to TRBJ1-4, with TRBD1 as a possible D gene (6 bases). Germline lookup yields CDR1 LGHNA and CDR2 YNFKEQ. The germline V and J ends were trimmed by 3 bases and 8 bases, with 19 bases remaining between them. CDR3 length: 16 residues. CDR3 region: CASSQDPGRGWEKLFF. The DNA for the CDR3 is TGTGCCAGCAGCCAGGACCCCGGGAGGGGGTGGGAAAAACTGTTTTTT.

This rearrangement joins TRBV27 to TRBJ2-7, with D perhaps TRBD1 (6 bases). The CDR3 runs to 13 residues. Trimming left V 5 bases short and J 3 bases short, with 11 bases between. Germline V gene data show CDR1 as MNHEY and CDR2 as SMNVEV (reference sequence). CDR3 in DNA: TGTGCCAGCAGTCCACCGACAGGCTACGAGCAGTACTTC. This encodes CASSPPTGYEQYF.

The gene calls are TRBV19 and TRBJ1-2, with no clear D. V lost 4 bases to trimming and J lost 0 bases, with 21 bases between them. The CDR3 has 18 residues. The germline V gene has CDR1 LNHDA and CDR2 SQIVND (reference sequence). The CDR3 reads CASSRWQDLTPSNYGYTF. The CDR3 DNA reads TGTGCCAGTAGTAGGTGGCAGGATCTAACCCCATCTAACTATGGCTACACCTTC.

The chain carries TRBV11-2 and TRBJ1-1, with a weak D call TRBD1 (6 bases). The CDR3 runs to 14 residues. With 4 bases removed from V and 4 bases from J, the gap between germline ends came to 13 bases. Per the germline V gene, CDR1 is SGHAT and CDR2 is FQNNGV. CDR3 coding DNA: TGTGCCAGCAGCTACAGGGTAAGGGGCACTGAAGCTTTCTTT. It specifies CASSYRVRGTEAFF.